The T cell receptor beta chain under discussion was sequenced for a study of identical twins. The study's findings and limits: Fewer insertions marked abundant cord blood beta clonotypes; young adult naive trended weakly, memory not at all.

Via MiXCR, TCRdb re-called the 5' RACE reads, giving one row per CDR3 protein. The sample consists of fewer than 550,000 distinct CDR3 sequences, roughly 15% of them appearing once. The CDR3 covers 13 residues. The germline V gene encodes CDR1 MNHNY and CDR2 SVGAGI (reference sequence). V lost 10 bases to trimming and J lost 2 bases, with 15 bases between them. Turning to this clonotype: Antigen specificity is unknown.

This sample also appeared in a second study, on yellow fever vaccine responses in identical twins.

Sequenced input: CD4+ T cells sorted from blood. The chain joins TRBV6-6 to TRBJ2-7, with D perhaps matching TRBD1 or TRBD2 (5 bases each). This receptor was obtained from a woman under 30 in good health. The CDR3 here is CATRTTAAYEQYF. CDR3 bases: TGTGCCACCAGGACGACAGCGGCCTACGAGCAGTACTTC.